Following are 22 T cell receptor beta chains from one sample sequenced in a study of shared clonotypes between healthy human individuals. Clones were sequenced by immunoSEQ multiplex PCR, and TCRdb holds only the in-frame ones, with some missing. This sample has hundreds of thousands of clones, with approximately 74% found just once. Sequenced material: memory CD4+ T cells sorted from blood. Subset defined: CD45RA-negative fraction. The receptors originated from a woman aged 25 to 39 in good health.

The chain combines TRBV6-1 with TRBJ2-2, with 9 positions matching TRBD2. CDR1 and CDR2 from the germline V gene are MNHNS and SASEGT. This CDR3 has 16 residues. The J segment lost 0 bases and the V segment lost 3 bases, leaving 2 bases of the junction unmatched. The CDR3 DNA reads as TGTGCCAGCAGTGAGCGGGGGGGCTCGAACACCGGGGAGCTGTTTTTT. This gives the protein CASSERGGSNTGELFF.

CDR3: CASSQFIAGGRTYEQYF. The DNA for the CDR3 is TGCGCCAGCAGCCAGTTCATAGCGGGAGGGCGGACCTACGAGCAGTACTTC. The chain couples TRBV4-1 to TRBJ2-7; 11 bases line up with TRBD2. CDR3 length: 17 residues. Germline trimming cut 3 bases from V and 2 bases from J; bases unmatched to any gene: 9. Per the germline V gene, CDR1 is MGHRA and CDR2 is YSYEKL.

The table lists this clone with a count of one. This rearrangement joins TRBV2 to TRBJ2-3, with 11 bases matching TRBD2. This CDR3 has 15 residues. Germline assignment: CDR1 SNHLY and CDR2 FYNNEI. The ends lost 6 bases at V and 1 base at J; junction bases unmatched: 3. As DNA, the CDR3 is TGTGCCAGCAGGGGGACTAGCGGAGGCACAGATACGCAGTATTTT. It translates to CASRGTSGGTDTQYF.

The V gene is TRBV2, the J gene TRBJ2-3, with TRBD1 as a possible D gene (5 bases). The V and J ends lost 2 bases and 3 bases respectively, with 12 bases between them. The CDR3 is made up of 15 amino acids. Germline CDR1 and CDR2: SNHLY and FYNNEI. The CDR3, as DNA: TGTGCCAGCAGTGAACAGGGCCCAGTGACAGATACGCAGTATTTT. This codes for CASSEQGPVTDTQYF.

Note on this clone: Other DNA sequences within the sample encode an identical CDR3. V gene TRBV6-5 combines with J gene TRBJ2-5, with D possibly called TRBD1 or TRBD2 (5 bases each). Trimming pared 2 bases from V and 4 bases from J, leaving 8 bases between. CDR3 size: 13 residues. Germline CDR1 is MNHEY and CDR2 is SVGAGI. CDR3 sequence reads: CASSYRDRETQYF. CDR3 nucleotides: TGTGCCAGCAGTTACAGGGACCGAGAGACCCAGTACTTC.

This clone has ten or more counts. The V call is TRBV4-1, the J call TRBJ2-3; D may match TRBD1 or TRBD2 (5 bases each). This CDR3 is 15 amino acids long. Germline CDR1 MGHRA, CDR2 YSYEKL. The V end lost 1 base, the J end lost 2 bases, and 10 bases lay between the germline ends. CDR3 residues: CASSQAGPYTDTQYF. In DNA, the CDR3 is TGCGCCAGCAGCCAAGCGGGGCCATACACAGATACGCAGTATTTT.

This clone was counted only a few times. The V gene is TRBV29-1, the J gene TRBJ2-1; D is perhaps TRBD1 (6 bases). Germline assignment: CDR1 SQVTM and CDR2 ANQGSEA. The germline V and J ends were trimmed by 5 bases and 8 bases, with 10 bases remaining between them. The CDR3 totals 11 residues. The CDR3 sequence: CSVQTGYEQFF. The DNA for the CDR3 is TGCAGCGTTCAAACAGGGTATGAGCAGTTCTTC.

The chain combines TRBV20-1 with TRBJ2-3; no reliable D call. V was trimmed by 5 bases and J by 4 bases, leaving 7 bases between them. Per germline, CDR1 DFQATT and CDR2 SNEGSKA (reference sequence). The CDR3 sequence is 11 residues long. The CDR3 nucleotides read TGCAGTGCTGGTAGGCCAGATACGCAGTATTTT. Its translation: CSAGRPDTQYF.

The gene calls are TRBV19 and TRBJ1-1; D not certain. Trimming shortened V by 6 bases and J by 4 bases, and 15 bases separated the two germline ends. Germline V CDR1 and CDR2: LNHDA, SQIVND (reference sequence). The CDR3 consists of 14 residues. The CDR3 region is CASRFRESGTEAFF. As DNA, the CDR3 is TGTGCCAGTAGGTTTAGGGAAAGCGGCACTGAAGCTTTCTTT. Full variable domain (remainder filled in from reference TRBV19 and TRBJ1-1): DGGITQSPKYLFRKEGQNVTLSCEQNLNHDAMYWYRQDPGQGLRLIYYSQIVNDFQKGDIAEGYSVSREKKESFPLTVTSAQKNPTAFYLCASRFRESGTEAFFGQGTRLTVV.

This clone has more than one count but fewer than ten. This sequence joins TRBV28 and TRBJ1-4; D ambiguous. The V gene lost 2 bases and the J gene lost 4 bases, with 11 bases spanning the gap. The CDR3 totals 15 residues. The V gene's germline CDR1 is MDHEN and CDR2 SYDVKM. CDR3 sequence: CASSLSWSLNEKLFF. CDR3 sequence (DNA): TGTGCCAGCAGTTTAAGTTGGTCGCTTAATGAAAAACTGTTTTTT.

In the case of this clone: The junction departs from germline at one end; a sequencing error may be responsible. The V call is TRBV29-1, the J call TRBJ2-5, with D perhaps matching TRBD2 (7 bases). The CDR3 contains 13 residues. Per germline, CDR1 SQVTM and CDR2 ANQGSEA. The CDR3 spells CSVEGGVQETQYF. The CDR3 DNA reads as TGCAGCGTGGAAGGGGGGGTCCAAGAGACCCAGTACTTC. The full variable domain, completed using reference TRBV29-1 and TRBJ2-5, is SAVISQKPSRDICQRGTSLTIQCQVDSQVTMMFWYRQQPGQSLTLIATANQGSEATYESGFVIDKFPISRPNLTFSTLTVSNMSPEDSSIYLCSVEGGVQETQYFGPGTRLLVL.

This clone was counted a few times. The V gene is TRBV7-6, the J gene TRBJ2-2; D not certain. This CDR3 is built from 15 residues. Germline V gene lookup returns CDR1 SGHVS and CDR2 FNYEAQ. V lost 0 bases to trimming and J lost 5 bases, with 10 bases between them. The CDR3 spells CASSLASAATGELFF. In DNA, the CDR3 is TGTGCCAGCAGCTTAGCTTCCGCAGCTACCGGGGAGCTGTTTTTT.

This sequence joins TRBV27 and TRBJ1-2, with D possibly TRBD1 on 6 matching bases. CDR3 length: 14 amino acids. CDR1 and CDR2 (germline): MNHEY, SMNVEV (reference sequence). V was cut by 5 bases and J by 5 bases, with 15 bases left in between. CDR3 loop: CASSTGGASYGYTF. CDR3 DNA sequence: TGTGCCAGCAGTACCGGGGGCGCCTCGTATGGCTACACCTTC.

The V and J genes are TRBV2 and TRBJ1-4; D unresolved. Germline-derived CDR1 and CDR2 are SNHLY and FYNNEI. Trimming cost V 6 bases and J 5 bases, with 4 bases left between them. CDR3 length: 11 residues. The DNA of the CDR3 is TGTGCCAGCAGCCTGAATGAAAAACTGTTTTTT. This translates into CASSLNEKLFF.

The rearrangement uses TRBV19 and TRBJ1-5; 8 bases are shared with TRBD1. V was clipped by 3 bases and J by 7 bases; unmatched bases: 8. The CDR3 has 15 amino acids. Germline V CDR1 and CDR2: LNHDA, SQIVND (reference sequence). CDR3 coding DNA: TGTGCCAGTAGTATCACAGGGGGACGGAGACAGCCCCAGCATTTT. Protein product: CASSITGGRRQPQHF.

V is TRBV10-1 and J is TRBJ1-1; tentative D call: TRBD1 (5 bases). CDR1 and CDR2 from the germline V gene are WNHNN and SYGVQD (reference sequence). This CDR3 region has 16 residues. The V end was cut by 4 bases, the J end by 9 bases, with 24 bases between. The DNA for the CDR3 is TGCGCCAGCAGTGGCCCCTCTATTAGCCTGGGACTGAAAGCTTTCTTT. Amino acids: CASSGPSISLGLKAFF.

The rearrangement links TRBV28 to TRBJ2-1; the D gene could be TRBD1 or TRBD2 (5 bases each). Germline loops: CDR1 MDHEN, CDR2 SYDVKM. The ends were cut back, 6 bases at V and 0 bases at J, with 15 bases in the middle. This CDR3 contains 16 residues. The CDR3 spells CASSQGGLSSYNEQFF. CDR3 nucleotides: TGTGCCAGCAGCCAGGGCGGGCTTAGCTCCTACAATGAGCAGTTCTTC. Full variable domain (outside the CDR3, taken from reference TRBV28 and TRBJ2-1): DVKVTQSSRYLVKRTGEKVFLECVQDMDHENMFWYRQDPGLGLRLIYFSYDVKMKEKGDIPEGYSVSREKKERFSLILESASTNQTSMYLCASSQGGLSSYNEQFFGPGTRLTVL.

The gene calls are TRBV5-1 and TRBJ2-1; 9 bases are shared with TRBD1. V gave up 7 bases and J gave up 8 bases; unmatched junction bases: 4. This CDR3 has 12 amino acids. Germline V lookup: CDR1 SGHRS, CDR2 YFSETQ. This chain's CDR3 is CASHRGQDEQFF. As DNA, the CDR3 is TGCGCCAGCCACAGGGGGCAAGATGAGCAGTTCTTC.

The J gene is TRBJ2-5, the V gene TRBV9; D is uncertain. The CDR3 has 12 amino acids. V was clipped by 4 bases and J by 0 bases, with 4 bases between them. Germline CDR1 is SGDLS and CDR2 is YYNGEE. CDR3 sequence (DNA): TGTGCCAGCAGCCGTAACCAAGAGACCCAGTACTTC. Translated, it gives CASSRNQETQYF.

The chain links TRBV11-2 to TRBJ2-5, with D possibly matching TRBD2 (6 bases). Per germline, CDR1 SGHAT and CDR2 FQNNGV. This CDR3 spans 12 amino acids. V lost 6 bases and J lost 4, with 9 bases in between. CDR3 nucleotide sequence: TGTGCCAGCAGGTCTAGCGTAGAGACCCAGTACTTC. This codes for CASRSSVETQYF.

There are a few counts of this clone. The J gene is TRBJ2-4, the V gene TRBV6-1; no clear D gene. V was trimmed by 2 bases and J by 0 bases, leaving 11 bases between them. Germline V gene lookup returns CDR1 MNHNS and CDR2 SASEGT. The CDR3 sequence is 16 residues long. The CDR3 DNA reads as TGTGCCAGCAGTGAACGTAGGGCCTTAGCCAAAAACATTCAGTACTTC. Translated, it gives CASSERRALAKNIQYF.

The gene calls are TRBV2 and TRBJ2-2; D not resolved. The CDR3 spans 15 residues. Germline CDR1 SNHLY, CDR2 FYNNEI. V was pared by 1 base and J by 0 bases, with 6 bases between. CDR3 protein: CASSEGHPNTGELFF. CDR3 nucleotide sequence: TGTGCCAGCAGTGAAGGGCACCCGAACACCGGGGAGCTGTTTTTT.